This T cell receptor (beta chain) came from a study of early T cells in non-severe SARS-CoV-2 infection. Trimming took off 8 bases at V and 2 bases at J, with 16 bases between the two ends. The CDR3 extends over 14 amino acids. Germline V gene sequence: CDR1 MNHNS, CDR2 SASEGT. Findings and limits, study-wide: Matches to VDJdb favored anti-spike CD8 responses and missed private and CD4 specificities.

As part of library construction, unique molecular identifiers were attached to individual cDNA molecules. TCRdb fed the 5' RACE reads into MiXCR, producing one record per CDR3 protein. Counted here are 75,000 to 100,000 distinct CDR3 sequences, around 14% occurring once; the ten biggest clones make up less than 6%. This clonotype was counted ten times or more. Its antigen is not identified. The rearrangement joins TRBV6-1 to TRBJ2-7, with D unresolved. Specimen: whole blood. The source of this sequence is an adult who was a healthcare worker with PCR-confirmed SARS-CoV-2 infection or an uninfected control (not recorded which). The CDR3 loop reads CASGRAGGTYEQYF. The CDR3 DNA sequence: TGTGCCAGCGGTAGGGCAGGTGGGACCTACGAGCAGTACTTC.